The 20 T cell receptor beta chains reported below all come from one sample, sequenced in a study of OX40 agonist ivuxolimab in advanced cancers. Profiling relied on immunoSEQ multiplex PCR, and the TCRdb table lists in-frame clones only, not all of them. The repertoire holds around 24,000 clones, around 79% seen once, with 33% in the top ten. The source material was CD4+ or CD8+ T cells sorted from blood, sampled in a trial of the OX40 agonist ivuxolimab. All receptors come from an adult with an advanced solid tumor such as melanoma, head and neck, liver or kidney cancer.

The chain links TRBV27 to TRBJ2-2, with D unresolved. Looked up from germline, CDR1 is MNHEY and CDR2 is SMNVEV (reference sequence). The ends were cut back, 2 bases at V and 3 bases at J, with 1 base in the middle. The CDR3 length is 12 residues. In DNA form, the CDR3 reads TGTGCCAGCAGTTTAGACACCGGGGAGCTGTTTTTT. Protein: CASSLDTGELFF.

The chain joins TRBV19 to TRBJ2-3; a possible D gene is TRBD1 (6 bases). V dropped 10 bases and J dropped 4 bases, with 21 bases sitting between them. The V gene's germline CDR1 is LNHDA and CDR2 SQIVND (reference sequence). This CDR3 comprises 15 residues. The CDR3 DNA sequence: TGTGCCACCAGGGGACAATCTCCTTTTTCAGATACGCAGTATTTT. Translating gives CATRGQSPFSDTQYF.

The rearrangement links TRBV7-9 to TRBJ1-4, with no clear D. Trimming shortened V by 5 bases and J by 10 bases, and 23 bases separated the two germline ends. The germline V gene encodes CDR1 SEHNR and CDR2 FQNEAQ (reference sequence). This CDR3 has 16 residues. The CDR3 nucleotides read TGTGCCAGCAGCCCCCGCGGTGAGGTTTTGGCCGGAAAACTGTTTTTT. Translated: CASSPRGEVLAGKLFF.

The rearrangement joins TRBV11-2 to TRBJ2-7; no clear D gene. Germline V lookup: CDR1 SGHAT, CDR2 FQNNGV. The CDR3 loop spans 14 amino acids. The V end lost 5 bases, the J end lost 5 bases, and 16 bases lay between the germline ends. CDR3 DNA sequence: TGTGCCAGCAGCAATACCGGGCCTACCGACGAGCAGTACTTC. This gives the protein CASSNTGPTDEQYF.

The V call is TRBV7-9, the J call TRBJ2-3; no definite D call. CDR1 is SEHNR, CDR2 FQNEAQ, per germline (reference sequence). The CDR3 runs 15 residues. Trimming shortened V by 5 bases and J by 7 bases, and 19 bases separated the two germline ends. The CDR3 loop reads CASSSPREGSNTQYF. CDR3 sequence (DNA): TGTGCCAGCAGCAGCCCTCGTGAAGGCTCGAATACGCAGTATTTT.

The gene calls are TRBV2 and TRBJ2-1; D remains ambiguous. Trimming pared 8 bases from V and 0 bases from J, leaving 8 bases between. CDR1 is SNHLY, CDR2 FYNNEI, per germline. CDR3 size: 13 residues. CDR3 sequence (DNA): TGTGCCAGCGGCGAGAGCTCCTACAATGAGCAGTTCTTC. It is translated as CASGESSYNEQFF.

The CDR3 DNA reads TGTGCCAGCAGTTTACAGCCAGGGGGGATCCCTGAAGCTTTCTTT. Its translation is CASSLQPGGIPEAFF. The V call is TRBV7-3, the J call TRBJ1-1, with 7 bases aligning to TRBD1. Germline trimming cut 6 bases from V and 6 bases from J; bases unmatched to any gene: 13. Germline V lookup: CDR1 SGHTA, CDR2 FQGTGA. The CDR3 loop spans 15 amino acids.

V is TRBV28 and J is TRBJ1-1, with D possibly TRBD1 on 6 matching bases. This CDR3 region has 15 residues. V was trimmed by 3 bases and J by 7 bases, leaving 18 bases between them. Germline assignment: CDR1 MDHEN and CDR2 SYDVKM. The CDR3 nucleotides are TGTGCCAGCAGTTTTCTACAGGGTGTTTATAGTGAAGCTTTCTTT. It codes for CASSFLQGVYSEAFF. The variable domain in full, completed from reference TRBV28 and TRBJ1-1, reads DVKVTQSSRYLVKRTGEKVFLECVQDMDHENMFWYRQDPGLGLRLIYFSYDVKMKEKGDIPEGYSVSREKKERFSLILESASTNQTSMYLCASSFLQGVYSEAFFGQGTRLTVV.

This clone occurred a few times. The CDR3 is CASRKRGVQETQYF. CDR3 sequence (DNA): TGTGCCAGCAGAAAAAGGGGGGTCCAAGAGACCCAGTACTTC. The chain has TRBV6-5 and TRBJ2-5; D might be TRBD1 or TRBD2, each matching 6 bases. The CDR3 extends over 14 amino acids. Germline V gene lookup returns CDR1 MNHEY and CDR2 SVGAGI. The V and J ends lost 6 bases and 1 base respectively, with 12 bases between them.

This clone was seen once. The chain is built from TRBV5-4 and TRBJ1-2; the D gene is possibly TRBD1 (5 bases). Germline V gene lookup returns CDR1 SGHNT and CDR2 YYREEE (reference sequence). The V gene lost 4 bases and the J gene lost 5 bases, with 15 bases spanning the gap. The CDR3 is 14 amino acids. The CDR3 DNA reads TGTGCCAGCAGCGGGGACGGTGGCTATTATGGCTACACCTTC. Amino acids: CASSGDGGYYGYTF.

This clone was detected only once. This sequence joins TRBV7-2 and TRBJ2-5; D is perhaps TRBD2 (6 bases). The CDR3 length is 14 residues. Germline V gene lookup returns CDR1 SGHTA and CDR2 FQGNSA. V gave up 4 bases and J gave up 3 bases, with 12 bases separating them. The CDR3 protein is CASSSPGLEETQYF. DNA for the CDR3: TGTGCCAGCAGCTCCCCGGGACTGGAAGAGACCCAGTACTTC.

There are a few counts of this clone. V and J are TRBV12-5 and TRBJ1-5; D gene unclear. Trimming removed 6 bases at V and 4 bases at J, with 10 bases between. The CDR3 runs 13 residues. CDR1 LGHNT and CDR2 FRNRAP come from the germline V gene. The DNA of the CDR3 is TGTGCTAGTGGACCGGGCAGGAATCAGCCCCAGCATTTT. It encodes CASGPGRNQPQHF.

The chain has TRBV7-6 and TRBJ2-2; 9 bases align to TRBD2. Looked up from germline, CDR1 is SGHVS and CDR2 is FNYEAQ. V lost 3 bases, J lost 1 base, and 3 bases stayed unmatched. The CDR3 contains 16 residues. The CDR3 DNA reads TGTGCCAGCAGCTTGGTAGCGGGGGAGAACACCGGGGAGCTGTTTTTT. Its translation is CASSLVAGENTGELFF.

By frequency in the sample, this clone is medium-sized. The chain has TRBV5-8 and TRBJ2-2, with D tentatively TRBD1 (6 bases). In germline, CDR1 is SGHTS, CDR2 YDEGEE. CDR3 length: 14 amino acids. The ends were cut back, 1 base at V and 6 bases at J, with 10 bases in the middle. The CDR3 DNA is TGTGCCAGCAGCTTGAGGGACAAGGCCGGGGAGCTGTTTTTT. Translated: CASSLRDKAGELFF. Full variable domain (rest looked up from reference TRBV5-8 and TRBJ2-2): EAGVTQSPTHLIKTRGQQATLRCSPISGHTSVYWYQQALGLGLQFLLWYDEGEERNRGNFPPRFSGRQFPNYSSELNVNALELEDSALYLCASSLRDKAGELFFGEGSRLTVL.

The V gene is TRBV29-1, the J gene TRBJ2-7; no clear D. The CDR3 is made up of 13 amino acids. Germline V lookup: CDR1 SQVTM, CDR2 ANQGSEA. V gave up 2 bases and J gave up 0 bases, with 8 bases separating them. CDR3 region: CSVETDDSYEQYF. The CDR3 region has the DNA TGCAGCGTTGAAACAGACGACTCCTACGAGCAGTACTTC.

The CDR3 nucleotides read TGTGCCAGCAGTTACGGGACGGAAACTCTTAACTATGGCTACACCTTC. It encodes CASSYGTETLNYGYTF. The rearrangement joins TRBV6-5 to TRBJ1-2, with D perhaps matching TRBD1 (5 bases). The CDR3 has 16 amino acids. The V gene lost 2 bases and the J gene lost 1 base, with 14 bases spanning the gap. CDR1 and CDR2 (germline): MNHEY, SVGAGI.

This rearrangement joins TRBV29-1 to TRBJ2-7, with 7 bases fitting TRBD1. The CDR3 runs 16 residues. CDR1 and CDR2 from the germline V gene are SQVTM and ANQGSEA. With 0 bases clipped from V and 1 base from J, the junction kept 9 bases outside the gene matches. The CDR3 spells CSVEDPHGTASYEQYF. The CDR3 nucleotides are TGCAGCGTTGAAGACCCTCACGGGACAGCGTCCTACGAGCAGTACTTC.

This clone was detected a few times. The V call is TRBV5-1, the J call TRBJ1-1; D ambiguous. Germline assignment: CDR1 SGHRS and CDR2 YFSETQ. With 2 bases removed from V and 1 base from J, the gap between germline ends came to 3 bases. The CDR3 is 12 residues long. CDR3 sequence (DNA): TGCGCCAGCAGCTTACGGAACACTGAAGCTTTCTTT. Residues: CASSLRNTEAFF.

This rearrangement joins TRBV28 to TRBJ2-3; TRBD2 aligns across 10 bases. This CDR3 contains 15 residues. Germline CDR1 reads MDHEN; CDR2 reads SYDVKM. Trimming removed 5 bases from V and 3 bases from J; junction bases left unmatched: 5. Here the CDR3 reads CASSLRTSGTDTQYF. As DNA, the CDR3 is TGTGCCAGCAGTCTAAGGACTAGCGGAACAGATACGCAGTATTTT.

The V and J genes are TRBV6-5 and TRBJ2-1; D not resolved. The CDR3 consists of 14 residues. V lost 0 bases and J 5 bases, leaving 8 bases between the germline ends. Germline V gives CDR1 MNHEY, CDR2 SVGAGI. CDR3: CASSYSPVDNEQFF. As DNA, the CDR3 is TGTGCCAGCAGTTACTCGCCAGTGGACAATGAGCAGTTCTTC.